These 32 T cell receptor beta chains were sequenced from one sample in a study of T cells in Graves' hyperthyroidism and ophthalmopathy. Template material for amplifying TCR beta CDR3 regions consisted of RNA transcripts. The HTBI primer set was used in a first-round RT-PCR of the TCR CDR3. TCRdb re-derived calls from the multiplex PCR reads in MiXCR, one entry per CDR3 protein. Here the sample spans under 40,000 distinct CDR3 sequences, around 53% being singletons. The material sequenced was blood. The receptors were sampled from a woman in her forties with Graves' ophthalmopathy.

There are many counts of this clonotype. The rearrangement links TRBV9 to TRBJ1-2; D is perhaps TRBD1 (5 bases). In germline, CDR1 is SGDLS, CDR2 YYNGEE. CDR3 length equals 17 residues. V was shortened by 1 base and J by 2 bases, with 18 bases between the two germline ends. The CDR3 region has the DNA TGTGCCAGCAGCGTAAACCCCCTAGCGGGGGACAACTATGGCTACACCTTC. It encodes CASSVNPLAGDNYGYTF.

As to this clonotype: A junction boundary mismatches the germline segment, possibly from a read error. CDR3: CNARGLAGFEQYF. Written as DNA, the CDR3 is TGCAATGCTAGGGGACTAGCGGGCTTCGAGCAGTACTTC. The chain links TRBV20-1 to TRBJ2-7; 12 positions agree with TRBD2. Looked up from germline, CDR1 is DFQATT and CDR2 is SNEGSKA (reference sequence). There are 13 residues in the CDR3.

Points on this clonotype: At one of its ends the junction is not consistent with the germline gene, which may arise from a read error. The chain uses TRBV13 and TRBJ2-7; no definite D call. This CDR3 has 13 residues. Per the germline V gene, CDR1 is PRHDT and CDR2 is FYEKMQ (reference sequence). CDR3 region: CTSSLTHSYEQYF. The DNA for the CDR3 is TGTACCAGCAGCCTCACCCACTCCTACGAGCAGTACTTC.

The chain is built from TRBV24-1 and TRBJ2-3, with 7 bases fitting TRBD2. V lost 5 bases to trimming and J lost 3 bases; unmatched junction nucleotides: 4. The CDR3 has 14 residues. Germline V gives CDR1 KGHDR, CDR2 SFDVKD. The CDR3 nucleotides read TGTGCCACCAGTGCCATGGGGGGGACAGATACGCAGTATTTT. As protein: CATSAMGGTDTQYF.

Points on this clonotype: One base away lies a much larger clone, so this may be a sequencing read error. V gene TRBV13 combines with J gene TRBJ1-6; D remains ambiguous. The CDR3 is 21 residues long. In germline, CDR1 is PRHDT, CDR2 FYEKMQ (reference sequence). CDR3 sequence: CASSLGEGTTGFSSDNSPLHF. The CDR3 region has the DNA TGTGCCAGCAGCTTAGGGGAGGGCACGACCGGCTTTAGCTCCGATAATTCACCCCTCCACTTT.

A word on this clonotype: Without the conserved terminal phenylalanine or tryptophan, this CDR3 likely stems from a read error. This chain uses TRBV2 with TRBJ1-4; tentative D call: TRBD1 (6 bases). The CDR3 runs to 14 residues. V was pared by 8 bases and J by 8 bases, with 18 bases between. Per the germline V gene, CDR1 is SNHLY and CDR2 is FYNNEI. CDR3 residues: CASSPRGVEEKLFS. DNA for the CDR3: TGTGCCAGCTCACCGAGGGGGGTAGAAGAAAAACTGTTTTCT.

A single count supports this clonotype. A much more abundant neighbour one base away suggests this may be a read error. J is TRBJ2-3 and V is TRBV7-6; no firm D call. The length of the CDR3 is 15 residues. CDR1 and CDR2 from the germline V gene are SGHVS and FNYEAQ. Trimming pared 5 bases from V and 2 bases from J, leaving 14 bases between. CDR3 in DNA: TGTGCCAGCAGCCCGGAGACTGGCGTCACAGATACGCAGTATTTT. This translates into CASSPETGVTDTQYF.

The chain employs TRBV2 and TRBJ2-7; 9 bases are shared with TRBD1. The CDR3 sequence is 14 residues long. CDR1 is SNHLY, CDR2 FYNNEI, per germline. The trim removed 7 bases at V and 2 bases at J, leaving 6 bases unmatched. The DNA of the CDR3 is TGTGCCAGCACCGGGACAGGGCTTCCCTACGAGCAGTACTTC. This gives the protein CASTGTGLPYEQYF.

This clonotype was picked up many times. The CDR3 region has the DNA TGTGCCAGTAGTATAGATCTGGGGCGAGACACCGGGGAGCTGTTTTTT. It codes for CASSIDLGRDTGELFF. The chain joins TRBV19 to TRBJ2-2, with D possibly being TRBD1 (5 bases). The V and J ends lost 0 bases and 3 bases respectively, with 11 bases between them. In germline, CDR1 is LNHDA, CDR2 SQIVND (reference sequence). The CDR3 has 16 residues.

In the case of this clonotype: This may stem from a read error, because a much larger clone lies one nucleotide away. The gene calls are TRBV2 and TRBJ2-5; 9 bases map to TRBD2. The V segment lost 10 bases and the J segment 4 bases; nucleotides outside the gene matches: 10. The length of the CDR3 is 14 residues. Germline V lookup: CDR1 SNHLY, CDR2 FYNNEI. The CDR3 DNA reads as TGTGCCAACAGGAGCGCGGGGGGGGGAGAGACCCAGTACTTC. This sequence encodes CANRSAGGGETQYF.

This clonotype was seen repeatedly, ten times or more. The CDR3 is CASSHKTPGDPFTEETQYF. The DNA for the CDR3 is TGCGCCAGCAGTCACAAAACCCCCGGGGACCCTTTTACGGAAGAGACCCAGTACTTC. The chain is built from TRBV5-1 and TRBJ2-5; D assignment may be TRBD1 or TRBD2 (5 bases each). Germline V gene sequence: CDR1 SGHRS, CDR2 YFSETQ. Trimming removed 5 bases from V and 3 bases from J, with 29 bases in between. This CDR3 region has 19 residues.

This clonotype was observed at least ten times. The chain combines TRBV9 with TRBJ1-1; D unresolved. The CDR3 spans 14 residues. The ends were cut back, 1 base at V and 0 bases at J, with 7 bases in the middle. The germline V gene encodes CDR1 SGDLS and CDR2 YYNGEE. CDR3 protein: CASSVNQMNTEAFF. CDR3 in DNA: TGTGCCAGCAGCGTAAATCAGATGAACACTGAAGCTTTCTTT.

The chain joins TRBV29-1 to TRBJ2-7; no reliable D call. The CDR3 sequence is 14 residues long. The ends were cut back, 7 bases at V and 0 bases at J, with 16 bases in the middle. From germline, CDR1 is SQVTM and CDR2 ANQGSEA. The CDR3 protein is CSGGAPPCSYEQYF. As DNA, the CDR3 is TGCAGCGGGGGTGCACCTCCGTGCTCCTACGAGCAGTACTTC.

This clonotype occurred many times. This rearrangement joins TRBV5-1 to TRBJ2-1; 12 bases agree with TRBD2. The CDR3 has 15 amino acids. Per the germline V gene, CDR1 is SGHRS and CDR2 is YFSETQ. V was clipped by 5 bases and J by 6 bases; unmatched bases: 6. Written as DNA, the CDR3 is TGCGCCAGCAGAACACTAGCGGGGGGTGTCAATGAGCAGTTCTTC. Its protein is CASRTLAGGVNEQFF.

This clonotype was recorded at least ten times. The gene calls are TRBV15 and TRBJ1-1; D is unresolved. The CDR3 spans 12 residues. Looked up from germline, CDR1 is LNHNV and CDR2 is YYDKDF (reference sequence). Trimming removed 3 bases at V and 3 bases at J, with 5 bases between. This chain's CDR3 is CATSRRDTEAFF. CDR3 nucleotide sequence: TGTGCCACCAGCAGGAGGGACACTGAAGCTTTCTTT. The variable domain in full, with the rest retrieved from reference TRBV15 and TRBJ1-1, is DAMVIQNPRYQVTQFGKPVTLSCSQTLNHNVMYWYQQKSSQAPKLLFHYYDKDFNNEADTPDNFQSRRPNTSFCFLDIRSPGLGDTAMYLCATSRRDTEAFFGQGTRLTVV.

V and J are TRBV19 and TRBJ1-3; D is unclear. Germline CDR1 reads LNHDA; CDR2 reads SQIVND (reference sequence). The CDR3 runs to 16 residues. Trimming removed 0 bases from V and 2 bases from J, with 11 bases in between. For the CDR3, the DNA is TGTGCCAGTAGTATAGAAGACGTCTGGACTGGAAACACCATATATTTT. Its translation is CASSIEDVWTGNTIYF.

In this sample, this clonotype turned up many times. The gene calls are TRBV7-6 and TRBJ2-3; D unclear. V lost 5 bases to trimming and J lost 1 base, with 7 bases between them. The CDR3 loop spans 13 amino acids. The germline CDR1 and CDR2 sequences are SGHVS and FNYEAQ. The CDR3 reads CASSPSGTDTQYF. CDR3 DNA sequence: TGTGCCAGCAGCCCATCGGGCACAGATACGCAGTATTTT.

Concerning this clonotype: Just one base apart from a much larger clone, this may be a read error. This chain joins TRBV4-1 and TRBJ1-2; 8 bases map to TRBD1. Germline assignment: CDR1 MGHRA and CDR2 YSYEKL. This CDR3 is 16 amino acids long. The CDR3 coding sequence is TGCGCCAGCGGCCAACAGGGGACAGGCGATAACTATGGCTACACCTTC. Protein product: CASGQQGTGDNYGYTF.

Here the CDR3 reads CASSSHSQAGVNTGELFF. The CDR3 nucleotides read TGTGCCAGCAGTAGCCACAGTCAGGCGGGTGTAAACACCGGGGAGCTGTTTTTT. The rearrangement links TRBV7-8 to TRBJ2-2; a weak D match, TRBD2 (5 bases). The V gene lost 6 bases and the J gene lost 2 bases, with 22 bases spanning the gap. The CDR3 is 18 residues long. Germline lookup yields CDR1 SGHVS and CDR2 FQNEAQ. Looking up the rest from reference TRBV7-8 and TRBJ2-2 gives the full variable domain: GAGVSQSPRYKVAKRGQDVALRCDPISGHVSLFWYQQALGQGPEFLTYFQNEAQLDKSGLPSDRFFAERPEGSVSTLKIQRTQQEDSAVYLCASSSHSQAGVNTGELFFGEGSRLTVL.

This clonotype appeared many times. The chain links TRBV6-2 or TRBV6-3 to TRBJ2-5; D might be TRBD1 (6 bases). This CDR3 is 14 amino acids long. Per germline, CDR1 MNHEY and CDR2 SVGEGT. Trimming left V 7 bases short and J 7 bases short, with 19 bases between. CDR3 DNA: TGTGCCAGCATTGACGGACAGTCCGTCCGGACCCAGTACTTC. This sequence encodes CASIDGQSVRTQYF.

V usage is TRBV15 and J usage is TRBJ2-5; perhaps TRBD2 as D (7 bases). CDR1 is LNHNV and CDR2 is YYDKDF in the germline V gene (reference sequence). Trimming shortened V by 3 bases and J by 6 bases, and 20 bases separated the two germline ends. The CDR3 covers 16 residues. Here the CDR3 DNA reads TGTGCCACCAGCAGCCAAGGGGGTGGGAGGGTCAAGACCCAGTACTTC. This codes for CATSSQGGGRVKTQYF.

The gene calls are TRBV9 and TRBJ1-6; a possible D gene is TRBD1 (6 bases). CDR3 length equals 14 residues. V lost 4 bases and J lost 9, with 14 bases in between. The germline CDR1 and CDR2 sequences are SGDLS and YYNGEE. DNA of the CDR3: TGTGCCAGCAGCTTTGACACAGGGCGTTCACCCCTCCACTTT. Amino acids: CASSFDTGRSPLHF.

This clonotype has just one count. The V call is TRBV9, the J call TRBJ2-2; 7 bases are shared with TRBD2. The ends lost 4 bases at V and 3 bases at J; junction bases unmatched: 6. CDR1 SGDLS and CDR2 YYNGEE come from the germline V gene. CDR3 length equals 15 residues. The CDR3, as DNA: TGTGCCAGCAGCCCGGGGACTACCCACACCGGGGAGCTGTTTTTT. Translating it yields CASSPGTTHTGELFF. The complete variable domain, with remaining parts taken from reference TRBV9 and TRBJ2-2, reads DSGVTQTPKHLITATGQRVTLRCSPRSGDLSVYWYQQSLDQGLQFLIQYYNGEERAKGNILERFSAQQFPDLHSELNLSSLELGDSALYFCASSPGTTHTGELFFGEGSRLTVL.

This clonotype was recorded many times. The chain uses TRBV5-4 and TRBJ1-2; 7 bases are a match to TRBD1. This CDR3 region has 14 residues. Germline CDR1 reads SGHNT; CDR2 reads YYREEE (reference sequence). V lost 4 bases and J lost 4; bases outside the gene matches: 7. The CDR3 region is CASSGRDSAYGYTF. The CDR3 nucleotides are TGTGCCAGCAGCGGGAGGGACAGTGCCTATGGCTACACCTTC.

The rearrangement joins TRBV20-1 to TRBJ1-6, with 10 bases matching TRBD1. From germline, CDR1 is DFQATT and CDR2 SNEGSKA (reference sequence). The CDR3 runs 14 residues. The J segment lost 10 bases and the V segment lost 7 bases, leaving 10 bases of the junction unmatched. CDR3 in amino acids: CSVAGTGAYSPLHF. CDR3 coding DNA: TGCAGTGTGGCCGGGACAGGGGCATACTCACCCCTCCACTTT.

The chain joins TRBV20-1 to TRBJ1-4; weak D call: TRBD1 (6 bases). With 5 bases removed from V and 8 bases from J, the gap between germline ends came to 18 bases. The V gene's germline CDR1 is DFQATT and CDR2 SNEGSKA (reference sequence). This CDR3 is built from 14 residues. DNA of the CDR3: TGCAGTGCTCAAGGAGGGGGAACAAGGGAAAAACTGTTTTTT. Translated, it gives CSAQGGGTREKLFF.

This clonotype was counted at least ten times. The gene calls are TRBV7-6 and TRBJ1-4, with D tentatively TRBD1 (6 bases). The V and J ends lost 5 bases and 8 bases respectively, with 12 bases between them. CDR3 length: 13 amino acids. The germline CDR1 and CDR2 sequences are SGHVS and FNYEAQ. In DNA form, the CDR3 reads TGTGCCAGCAGCCAGACAGGCCGGGAAAAACTGTTTTTT. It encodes CASSQTGREKLFF.

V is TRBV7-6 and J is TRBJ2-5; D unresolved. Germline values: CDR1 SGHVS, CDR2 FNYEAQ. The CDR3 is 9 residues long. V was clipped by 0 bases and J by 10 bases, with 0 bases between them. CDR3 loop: CASSLAQYF. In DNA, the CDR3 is TGTGCCAGCAGCTTAGCCCAGTACTTC.

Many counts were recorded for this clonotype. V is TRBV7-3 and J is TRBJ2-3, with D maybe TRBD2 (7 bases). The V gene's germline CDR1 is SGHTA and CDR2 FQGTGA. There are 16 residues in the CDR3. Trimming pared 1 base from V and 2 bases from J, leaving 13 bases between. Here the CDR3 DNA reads TGTGCCAGCAGCTTAATGGGCGGGGGCAACACAGATACGCAGTATTTT. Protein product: CASSLMGGGNTDTQYF.

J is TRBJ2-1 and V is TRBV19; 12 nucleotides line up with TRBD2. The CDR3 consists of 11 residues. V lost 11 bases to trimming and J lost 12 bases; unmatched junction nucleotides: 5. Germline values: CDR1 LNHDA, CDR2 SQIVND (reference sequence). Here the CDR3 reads CAELAGGPQFF. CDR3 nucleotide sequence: TGTGCCGAACTAGCGGGGGGCCCGCAGTTCTTC.

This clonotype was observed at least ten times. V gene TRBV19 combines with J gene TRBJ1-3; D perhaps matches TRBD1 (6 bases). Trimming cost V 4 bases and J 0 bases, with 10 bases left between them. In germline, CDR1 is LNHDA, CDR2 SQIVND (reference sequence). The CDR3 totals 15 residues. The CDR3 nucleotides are TGTGCCAGTAGTACACAGGGTTACTCTGGAAACACCATATATTTT. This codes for CASSTQGYSGNTIYF.

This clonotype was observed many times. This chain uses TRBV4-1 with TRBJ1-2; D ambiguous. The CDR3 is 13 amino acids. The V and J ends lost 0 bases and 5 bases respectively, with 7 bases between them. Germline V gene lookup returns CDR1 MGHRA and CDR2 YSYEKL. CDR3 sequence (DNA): TGCGCCAGCAGCCAAGACGGCCAGTATGGCTACACCTTC. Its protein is CASSQDGQYGYTF.